The T cell receptor (beta chain) under discussion was sequenced for a study of T cell repertoires in aging, cancer and after chemotherapy. Study-wide background: Pre- and post-chemotherapy samples were paired from glioblastoma patients treated with temozolomide-based therapy. The whole study produced a dataset of some 10 million TCR reads.

Study-wide points: In cancer patients, declining TCR diversity with age involved lost richness and lost evenness. Untreated cancer patients had significantly lower blood TCR diversity than age-matched healthy donors.

Peripheral blood genomic DNA, not sorted cells or RNA, was the template. A mixed TRB-A/B primer pool amplified rearranged TRB by multiplex touch-down PCR. In TCRdb, the multiplex PCR reads were re-called with MiXCR into one record per CDR3 protein. Among fewer than 3,000 distinct CDR3 sequences listed, about 30% were seen once. This clonotype has more than one count but fewer than ten. No antigen is known for it. The clonotype originates from a human donor with a solid tumor. Sequencing was done on a sample of blood.

CDR3 bases: TGTGCCAGCTCACCGGGGAGTGGGCCTGAAGCTTTCTTT. Amino acid sequence: CASSPGSGPEAFF. This rearrangement joins TRBV18 to TRBJ1-1; D is ambiguous. The CDR3 contains 13 residues. The V and J ends lost 3 bases and 6 bases respectively, with 11 bases between them. From germline, CDR1 is KGHSH and CDR2 LQKENI.